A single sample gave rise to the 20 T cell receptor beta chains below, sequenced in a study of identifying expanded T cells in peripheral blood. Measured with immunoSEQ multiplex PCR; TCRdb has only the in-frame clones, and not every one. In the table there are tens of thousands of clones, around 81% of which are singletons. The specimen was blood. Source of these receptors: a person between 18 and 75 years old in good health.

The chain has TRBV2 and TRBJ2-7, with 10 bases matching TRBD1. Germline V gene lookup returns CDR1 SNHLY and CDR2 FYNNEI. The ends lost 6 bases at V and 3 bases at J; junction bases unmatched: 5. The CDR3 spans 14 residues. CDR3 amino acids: CASRLGQGFYEQYF. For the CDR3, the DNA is TGTGCCAGCAGGTTGGGACAGGGGTTCTACGAGCAGTACTTC.

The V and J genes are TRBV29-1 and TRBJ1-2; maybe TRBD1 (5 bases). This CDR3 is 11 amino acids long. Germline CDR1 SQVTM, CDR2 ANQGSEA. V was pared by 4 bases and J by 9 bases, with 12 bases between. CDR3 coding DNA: TGCAGCGTTGGCAGGGACGAAAGCTACACCTTC. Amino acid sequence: CSVGRDESYTF.

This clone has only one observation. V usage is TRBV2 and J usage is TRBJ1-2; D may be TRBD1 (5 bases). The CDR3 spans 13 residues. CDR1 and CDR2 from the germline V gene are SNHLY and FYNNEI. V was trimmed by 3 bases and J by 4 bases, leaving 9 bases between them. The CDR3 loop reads CASSEMGGYGYTF. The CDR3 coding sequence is TGTGCCAGCAGTGAGATGGGGGGCTATGGCTACACCTTC.

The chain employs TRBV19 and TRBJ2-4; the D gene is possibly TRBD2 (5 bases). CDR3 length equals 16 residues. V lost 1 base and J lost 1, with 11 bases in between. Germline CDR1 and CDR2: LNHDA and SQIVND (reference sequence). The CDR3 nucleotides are TGTGCCAGTAGTATAGTGTGGGTAGCGGCCAAAAACATTCAGTACTTC. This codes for CASSIVWVAAKNIQYF.

CDR3 region: CASSLLARNEQFF. The CDR3 nucleotides are TGTGCCAGCAGTTTACTAGCGCGCAATGAGCAGTTCTTC. The gene calls are TRBV28 and TRBJ2-1; perhaps TRBD2 as D (6 bases). V lost 2 bases and J 6 bases, leaving 8 bases between the germline ends. The CDR3 covers 13 residues. Germline assignment: CDR1 MDHEN and CDR2 SYDVKM. Looking up the rest from reference TRBV28 and TRBJ2-1 gives the full variable domain: DVKVTQSSRYLVKRTGEKVFLECVQDMDHENMFWYRQDPGLGLRLIYFSYDVKMKEKGDIPEGYSVSREKKERFSLILESASTNQTSMYLCASSLLARNEQFFGPGTRLTVL.

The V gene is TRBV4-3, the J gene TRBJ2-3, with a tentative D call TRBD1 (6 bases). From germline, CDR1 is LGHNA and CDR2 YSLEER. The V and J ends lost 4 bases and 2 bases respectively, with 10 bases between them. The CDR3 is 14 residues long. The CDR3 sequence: CASSPGQYTDTQYF. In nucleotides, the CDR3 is TGCGCCAGCAGCCCCGGACAGTACACAGATACGCAGTATTTT.

The CDR3 loop reads CASSLDGFTGELFF. In nucleotides, the CDR3 is TGTGCCAGCAGTTTGGACGGGTTTACCGGGGAGCTGTTTTTT. V and J are TRBV7-3 and TRBJ2-2; D is uncertain. Germline CDR1 SGHTA, CDR2 FQGTGA. Trimming left V 6 bases short and J 5 bases short, with 13 bases between. The CDR3 has 14 amino acids.

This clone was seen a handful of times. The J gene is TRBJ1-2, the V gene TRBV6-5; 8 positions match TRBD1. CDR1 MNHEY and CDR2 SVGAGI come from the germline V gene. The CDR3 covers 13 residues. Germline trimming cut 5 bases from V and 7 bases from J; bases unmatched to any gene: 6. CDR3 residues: CASSRTGLAGYTF. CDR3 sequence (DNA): TGTGCCAGCAGTAGGACAGGGCTGGCTGGCTACACCTTC.

DNA for the CDR3: TGTGCCAGCAGTGAAAATCCGGGGGGAACTTCCTACGAGCAGTACGTC. Translation gives CASSENPGGTSYEQYV. The chain links TRBV13 to TRBJ2-7; 7 nucleotides agree with TRBD2. Trimming took 6 bases from V and 1 from J; bases not matched to a gene: 12. The CDR3 sequence is 16 residues long. Germline V gene data show CDR1 as PRHDT and CDR2 as FYEKMQ (reference sequence).

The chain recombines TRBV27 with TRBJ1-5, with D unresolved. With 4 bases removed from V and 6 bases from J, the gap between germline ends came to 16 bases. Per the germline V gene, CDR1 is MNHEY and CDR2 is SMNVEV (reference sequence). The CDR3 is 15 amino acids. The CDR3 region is CASSSSIGRRQPQHF. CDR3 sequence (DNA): TGTGCCAGCAGTTCAAGTATCGGGAGGCGTCAGCCCCAGCATTTT.

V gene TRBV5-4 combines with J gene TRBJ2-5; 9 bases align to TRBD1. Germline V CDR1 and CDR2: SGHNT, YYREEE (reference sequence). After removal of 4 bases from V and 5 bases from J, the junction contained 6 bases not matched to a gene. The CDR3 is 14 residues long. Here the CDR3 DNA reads TGTGCCAGCAGCCGTGACAGGGGGGGGGAGACCCAGTACTTC. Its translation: CASSRDRGGETQYF.

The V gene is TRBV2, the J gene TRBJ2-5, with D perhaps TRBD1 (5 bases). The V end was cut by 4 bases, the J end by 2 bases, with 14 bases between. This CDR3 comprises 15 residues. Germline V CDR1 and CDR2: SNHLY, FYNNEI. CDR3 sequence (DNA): TGTGCCAGCAGTGGGGGAACAGGTTTTCAAGAGACCCAGTACTTC. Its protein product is CASSGGTGFQETQYF. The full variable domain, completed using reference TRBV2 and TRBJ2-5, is EPEVTQTPSHQVTQMGQEVILRCVPISNHLYFYWYRQILGQKVEFLVSFYNNEISEKSEIFDDQFSVERPDGSNFTLKIRSTKLEDSAMYFCASSGGTGFQETQYFGPGTRLLVL.

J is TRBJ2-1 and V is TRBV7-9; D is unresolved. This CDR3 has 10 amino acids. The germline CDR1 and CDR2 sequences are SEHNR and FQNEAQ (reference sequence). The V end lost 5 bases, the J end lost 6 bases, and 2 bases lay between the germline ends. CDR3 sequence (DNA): TGTGCCAGCAGCCCCAATGAGCAGTTCTTC. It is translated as CASSPNEQFF.

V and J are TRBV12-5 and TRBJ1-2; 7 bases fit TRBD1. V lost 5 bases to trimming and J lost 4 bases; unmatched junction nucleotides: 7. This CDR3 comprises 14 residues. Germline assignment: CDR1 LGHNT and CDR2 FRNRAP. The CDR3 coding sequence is TGTGCTAGTGGTGGTCCGGGACAGAGCTATGGCTACACCTTC. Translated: CASGGPGQSYGYTF.

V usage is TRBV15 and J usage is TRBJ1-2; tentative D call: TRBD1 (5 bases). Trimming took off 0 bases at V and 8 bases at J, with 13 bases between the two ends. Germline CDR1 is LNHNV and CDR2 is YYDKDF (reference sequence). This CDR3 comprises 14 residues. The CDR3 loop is CATSRDFGGTGYTF. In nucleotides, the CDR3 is TGTGCCACCAGCAGAGATTTCGGGGGAACAGGCTACACCTTC.

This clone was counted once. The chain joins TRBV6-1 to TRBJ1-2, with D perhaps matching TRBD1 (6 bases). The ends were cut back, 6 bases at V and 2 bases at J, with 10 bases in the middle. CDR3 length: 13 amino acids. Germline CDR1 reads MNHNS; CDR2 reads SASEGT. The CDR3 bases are TGTGCCAGCAGCCCAACAGGGAACTATGGCTACACCTTC. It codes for CASSPTGNYGYTF.

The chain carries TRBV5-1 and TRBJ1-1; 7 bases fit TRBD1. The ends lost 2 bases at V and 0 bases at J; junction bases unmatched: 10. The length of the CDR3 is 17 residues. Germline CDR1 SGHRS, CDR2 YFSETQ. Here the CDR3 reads CASSFLNPGQMNTEAFF. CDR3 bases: TGCGCCAGCAGCTTCCTGAATCCGGGACAGATGAACACTGAAGCTTTCTTT.

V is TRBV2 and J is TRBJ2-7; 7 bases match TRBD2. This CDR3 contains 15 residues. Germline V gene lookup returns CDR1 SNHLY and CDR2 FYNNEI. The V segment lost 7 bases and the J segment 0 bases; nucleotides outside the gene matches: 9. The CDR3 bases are TGTGCCAGCAACTTTGGGGGGGGGATCTCCTACGAGCAGTACGTC. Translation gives CASNFGGGISYEQYV.

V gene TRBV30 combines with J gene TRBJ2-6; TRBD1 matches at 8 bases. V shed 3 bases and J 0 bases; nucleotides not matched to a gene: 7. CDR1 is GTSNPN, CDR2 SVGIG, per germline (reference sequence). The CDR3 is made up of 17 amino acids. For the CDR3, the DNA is TGTGCCTGGAGCCCAGACAGGGGATCCTCTGGGGCCAACGTCCTGACTTTC. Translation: CAWSPDRGSSGANVLTF.

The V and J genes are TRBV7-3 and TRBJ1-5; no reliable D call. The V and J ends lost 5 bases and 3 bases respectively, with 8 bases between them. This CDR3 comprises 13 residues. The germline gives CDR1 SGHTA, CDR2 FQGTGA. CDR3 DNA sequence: TGTGCCAGCAGCCTAGGTCCCAATCAGCCCCAGCATTTT. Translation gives CASSLGPNQPQHF.